The 4 T cell receptor beta chains listed next were all sequenced from one sample in a study of response to subunit inactivated influenza vaccine. TCRdb fed the RT-PCR reads into MiXCR, producing one record per CDR3 protein. The profile shows approximately 170,000 distinct CDR3 sequences, around 14% of them singletons. The sequences come from CD8+ T cells sorted from PBMCs, collected 4 to 6 days after vaccination. These receptors all come from a man in his fifties who received an inactivated influenza vaccine.

The V and J genes are TRBV7-9 and TRBJ1-6; D might be TRBD1 (5 bases). Trimming took 8 bases from V and 6 from J, leaving 17 bases between them. Germline CDR1 and CDR2: SEHNR and FQNEAQ (reference sequence). The CDR3 spans 15 residues. Here the CDR3 reads CASPPAGRVNSPLHF. As DNA, the CDR3 is TGTGCCAGCCCTCCCGCGGGGCGCGTTAATTCACCCCTCCACTTT. Full variable domain (rest looked up from reference TRBV7-9 and TRBJ1-6): DTGVSQNPRHKITKRGQNVTFRCDPISEHNRLYWYRQTLGQGPEFLTYFQNEAQLEKSRLLSDRFSAERPKGSFSTLEIQRTEQGDSAMYLCASPPAGRVNSPLHFGNGTRLTVT.

This clonotype was picked up a small number of times. This chain uses TRBV4-3 with TRBJ1-4; no clear D. Trimming stripped 5 bases from V and 8 bases from J, with 18 bases between. The CDR3 sequence is 15 residues long. Germline values: CDR1 LGHNA, CDR2 YSLEER. CDR3 loop: CASSDTVGFREKLFF. CDR3 in DNA: TGCGCCAGCAGCGATACAGTTGGTTTTAGGGAAAAACTGTTTTTT.

The V call is TRBV4-3, the J call TRBJ1-1; no clear D. The length of the CDR3 is 13 residues. The V end was cut by 2 bases, the J end by 1 base, with 5 bases between. CDR1 and CDR2 from the germline V gene are LGHNA and YSLEER. The CDR3 protein is CASSQKKNTEAFF. The CDR3 DNA reads as TGCGCCAGCAGCCAAAAAAAGAACACTGAAGCTTTCTTT.

The J gene is TRBJ2-7, the V gene TRBV4-3; D call uncertain. Between the trimmed V and J ends, which lost 3 bases and 2 bases, there was a span of 14 bases. The CDR3 spans 15 residues. CDR1 and CDR2 from the germline V gene are LGHNA and YSLEER. CDR3 protein: CASSHLGRPPYEQYF. Here the CDR3 DNA reads TGCGCCAGCAGCCACCTGGGCAGGCCCCCCTACGAGCAGTACTTC.